The 21 T cell receptor beta chains below were found in one sample sequenced in a study of brain T cells in children with intractable seizures. Data came from immunoSEQ multiplex PCR; TCRdb stores just in-frame clones and leaves some out. Counted here are about 340,000 clones, 93% occurring once; the ten biggest clones make up roughly 6%. This sample's time point: blood from clinic visit 5 months post-surgery; TSC patient then seizure free. This specimen was peripheral blood, taken less than 6 months after surgery. Receptors originate from a boy younger than two with tuberous sclerosis and intractable seizures.

This rearrangement joins TRBV25-1 to TRBJ2-1; D is unclear. Germline assignment: CDR1 MGHDK and CDR2 SYGVNS. V lost 3 bases to trimming and J lost 4 bases, with 13 bases between them. The CDR3 spans 15 residues. This CDR3 reads CASSDPGRLYNEQFF. CDR3 nucleotides: TGTGCCAGCAGTGATCCCGGACGGTTATACAATGAGCAGTTCTTC.

A word on this clone: The same CDR3 also results from other DNA sequences found in this sample. This chain joins TRBV7-9 and TRBJ1-1; D not resolved. The CDR3 is made up of 12 amino acids. Germline V gives CDR1 SEHNR, CDR2 FQNEAQ (reference sequence). V lost 3 bases to trimming and J lost 0 bases, with 2 bases between them. CDR3 bases: TGTGCCAGCAGCTTGGTGAACACTGAAGCTTTCTTT. This translates into CASSLVNTEAFF.

The chain has TRBV10-3 and TRBJ2-7; 8 bases map to TRBD2. The ends lost 4 bases at V and 3 bases at J; junction bases unmatched: 11. The CDR3 is 16 residues long. CDR1 ENHRY and CDR2 SYGVKD come from the germline V gene. This chain's CDR3 is CAISGLTGTRSYEQYF. For the CDR3, the DNA is TGTGCCATCAGTGGGCTAACCGGGACTAGAAGCTACGAGCAGTACTTC.

V usage is TRBV27 and J usage is TRBJ1-1; no definite D call. V was pared by 6 bases and J by 3 bases, with 17 bases between. The V gene's germline CDR1 is MNHEY and CDR2 SMNVEV (reference sequence). CDR3 size: 15 residues. CDR3 amino acids: CASSLAGLQDTEAFF. The CDR3 nucleotides are TGTGCCAGCAGCTTAGCCGGGCTCCAGGACACTGAAGCTTTCTTT.

The J gene is TRBJ1-6, the V gene TRBV27; 9 bases align to TRBD1. The length of the CDR3 is 17 residues. J lost 3 bases, V lost 5 bases, and 8 bases had no gene match. The germline V gene encodes CDR1 MNHEY and CDR2 SMNVEV (reference sequence). CDR3 DNA: TGTGCCAGCAGTACGGGGACAGGGACGCGCTATAATTCACCCCTCCACTTT. It translates to CASSTGTGTRYNSPLHF.

V and J are TRBV9 and TRBJ1-4; D not certain. V was pared by 3 bases and J by 0 bases, with 6 bases between. Germline CDR1 reads SGDLS; CDR2 reads YYNGEE. This CDR3 contains 14 residues. Here the CDR3 reads CASSGSATNEKLFF. DNA of the CDR3: TGTGCCAGCAGCGGGAGCGCAACTAATGAAAAACTGTTTTTT.

V and J are TRBV29-1 and TRBJ1-2, with 7 bases that match TRBD1. Germline CDR1 SQVTM, CDR2 ANQGSEA. This CDR3 comprises 15 residues. The junction had 18 bases not matched to a gene; V was cut back by 6 bases and J by 8 bases. Here the CDR3 DNA reads TGCAGCGTCCGAACTTTGGGACAGTCAAGAGAAGGCTACACCTTC. Translating it yields CSVRTLGQSREGYTF.

The chain couples TRBV11-2 to TRBJ2-2; no clear D. The CDR3 has 14 residues. CDR1 is SGHAT and CDR2 is FQNNGV in the germline V gene. The germline V and J ends were trimmed by 3 bases and 1 base, with 6 bases remaining between them. The CDR3 spells CASSFGVNTGELFF. DNA of the CDR3: TGTGCCAGCAGCTTCGGAGTGAACACCGGGGAGCTGTTTTTT.

This rearrangement joins TRBV11-2 to TRBJ2-2; D remains ambiguous. Trimming took 3 bases from V and 4 from J, leaving 9 bases between them. The CDR3 totals 14 residues. CDR1 and CDR2 from the germline V gene are SGHAT and FQNNGV. CDR3: CASSFGPATGELFF. The DNA of the CDR3 is TGTGCCAGCAGCTTTGGTCCGGCCACCGGGGAGCTGTTTTTT.

This sequence joins TRBV5-6 and TRBJ1-6; D is undetermined. V was cut by 3 bases and J by 7 bases, with 11 bases left in between. CDR1 and CDR2 from the germline V gene are SGHDT and YYEEEE. This CDR3 comprises 14 residues. The CDR3 sequence: CASSWTDLNSPLHF. CDR3 DNA sequence: TGTGCCAGCAGCTGGACGGACCTAAATTCACCCCTCCACTTT.

The V call is TRBV19, the J call TRBJ1-2; D might be TRBD1 (6 bases). V was shortened by 3 bases and J by 6 bases, with 20 bases between the two germline ends. The CDR3 has 16 amino acids. Germline V gives CDR1 LNHDA, CDR2 SQIVND (reference sequence). CDR3 DNA sequence: TGTGCCAGTAGTATCCAGGGGCCGGGAGATCTGGATGGCTACACCTTC. It is translated as CASSIQGPGDLDGYTF. Together with reference TRBV19 and TRBJ1-2, the CDR3 gives the full variable domain: DGGITQSPKYLFRKEGQNVTLSCEQNLNHDAMYWYRQDPGQGLRLIYYSQIVNDFQKGDIAEGYSVSREKKESFPLTVTSAQKNPTAFYLCASSIQGPGDLDGYTFGSGTRLTVV.

V usage is TRBV30 and J usage is TRBJ2-2, with D perhaps matching TRBD2 (6 bases). This CDR3 has 14 amino acids. Trimming stripped 5 bases from V and 2 bases from J, with 12 bases between. Germline V gene lookup returns CDR1 GTSNPN and CDR2 SVGIG (reference sequence). The CDR3 region is CAWEEGTNTGELFF. The DNA for the CDR3 is TGTGCCTGGGAGGAGGGAACTAACACCGGGGAGCTGTTTTTT.

The chain recombines TRBV25-1 with TRBJ2-2; no clear D gene. Trimming cost V 3 bases and J 7 bases, with 9 bases left between them. The germline CDR1 and CDR2 sequences are MGHDK and SYGVNS. This CDR3 spans 13 amino acids. CDR3 bases: TGTGCCAGCAGTGACCGCGCAAGCGGGGAGCTGTTTTTT. Amino acid sequence: CASSDRASGELFF. The full variable domain, completed using reference TRBV25-1 and TRBJ2-2, is EADIYQTPRYLVIGTGKKITLECSQTMGHDKMYWYQQDPGMELHLIHYSYGVNSTEKGDLSSESTVSRIRTEHFPLTLESARPSHTSQYLCASSDRASGELFFGEGSRLTVL.

The chain combines TRBV24-1 with TRBJ1-5, with D possibly matching TRBD1 (6 bases). The V gene's germline CDR1 is KGHDR and CDR2 SFDVKD. V lost 4 bases to trimming and J lost 7 bases, with 10 bases between them. This CDR3 is built from 13 residues. The CDR3 nucleotides are TGTGCCACCAGTGACTCACAGGGCCAGCCCCAGCATTTT. Amino acids: CATSDSQGQPQHF.

CDR3 loop: CASSYIRAPRNEQFF. In DNA, the CDR3 is TGTGCCAGCAGTTATATCAGGGCACCCCGAAATGAGCAGTTCTTC. The chain joins TRBV7-8 to TRBJ2-1; possibly TRBD1 for D (5 bases). V was trimmed by 6 bases and J by 7 bases, leaving 19 bases between them. Germline CDR1 reads SGHVS; CDR2 reads FQNEAQ. The CDR3 runs 15 residues.

This sequence joins TRBV27 and TRBJ1-4, with 8 bases lining up with TRBD1. J lost 7 bases, V lost 2 bases, and 12 bases had no gene match. CDR1 is MNHEY and CDR2 is SMNVEV in the germline V gene (reference sequence). CDR3 length: 17 amino acids. The CDR3 reads CASSLGRGQDGGEKLFF. CDR3 bases: TGTGCCAGCAGTTTAGGCAGGGGGCAAGATGGTGGTGAAAAACTGTTTTTT.

This sequence joins TRBV4-1 and TRBJ2-7; D gene ambiguous. V was clipped by 2 bases and J by 2 bases, with 10 bases between them. The CDR3 is 14 amino acids. Per germline, CDR1 MGHRA and CDR2 YSYEKL. CDR3 nucleotide sequence: TGCGCCAGCAGCCAACCCCATACCCCCTACGAGCAGTACTTC. Encoded protein: CASSQPHTPYEQYF.

The gene calls are TRBV19 and TRBJ1-1; possible D gene TRBD1, 6 bases. Germline V gene lookup returns CDR1 LNHDA and CDR2 SQIVND (reference sequence). CDR3 length: 14 residues. V gave up 3 bases and J gave up 0 bases, with 8 bases separating them. The CDR3 spells CASSIRGVNTEAFF. CDR3 nucleotides: TGTGCCAGTAGTATTAGGGGGGTGAACACTGAAGCTTTCTTT. Full variable domain (outside the CDR3, taken from reference TRBV19 and TRBJ1-1): DGGITQSPKYLFRKEGQNVTLSCEQNLNHDAMYWYRQDPGQGLRLIYYSQIVNDFQKGDIAEGYSVSREKKESFPLTVTSAQKNPTAFYLCASSIRGVNTEAFFGQGTRLTVV.

V is TRBV6-5 and J is TRBJ1-1; TRBD1 is a possible D gene (6 bases). Trimming removed 5 bases at V and 4 bases at J, with 11 bases between. This CDR3 is 13 amino acids long. From germline, CDR1 is MNHEY and CDR2 SVGAGI. The CDR3 sequence: CASSQQGRTEAFF. The CDR3 nucleotides read TGTGCCAGCAGTCAACAGGGTCGCACTGAAGCTTTCTTT.

The V gene is TRBV6-5, the J gene TRBJ2-3; possibly TRBD2 for D (7 bases). V shed 7 bases and J shed 0 bases, with 11 bases lying between them. Germline V gene data show CDR1 as MNHEY and CDR2 as SVGAGI. The CDR3 extends over 14 amino acids. The CDR3 spells CASKGGPSTDTQYF. As DNA, the CDR3 is TGTGCCAGCAAGGGGGGGCCAAGCACAGATACGCAGTATTTT.

On this clone itself: The sample holds other DNA sequences that translate to the same CDR3. The V call is TRBV4-2, the J call TRBJ2-1; D is perhaps TRBD1 (6 bases). In germline, CDR1 is LGHNA, CDR2 YNFKEQ. Deletions cut 0 bases from V and 3 bases from J, with 12 bases between. There are 16 residues in the CDR3. CDR3 bases: TGTGCCAGCAGCCAAGACCAGGGGATTGACTACAATGAGCAGTTCTTC. Protein product: CASSQDQGIDYNEQFF.